This TCR beta chain was identified in a study of blood T cell repertoires in COVID-19. Study-wide context: Material from acute and convalescent COVID-19 was sourced from the United States, Italy and Spain. T cells, B-cell-depleted T cells, or PBMCs supplied cDNA or gDNA.

Original analysis: How many nucleated cells were present was estimated from reference gene primer amplification. The method was immunoSEQ multiplex PCR; TCRdb's version includes in-frame clones alone and lacks a portion of them. That table supplies the V and J calls and clone size; D and trimming were determined from the DNA. The sample yields 130,000 or so clones, over 60% seen once. V dropped 3 bases and J dropped 0 bases, with 6 bases sitting between them. The CDR3 sequence is 13 residues long. CDR1 is ENHRY and CDR2 is SYGVKD in the germline V gene. The source of this sequence is a human donor in a cohort sampled during active COVID-19. V and J are TRBV10-3 and TRBJ2-7, with D uncertain. The specimen sequenced was peripheral blood. CDR3 in DNA: TGTGCCATCAGTGACTCCTTCTCCTACGAGCAGTACTTC. As protein: CAISDSFSYEQYF.